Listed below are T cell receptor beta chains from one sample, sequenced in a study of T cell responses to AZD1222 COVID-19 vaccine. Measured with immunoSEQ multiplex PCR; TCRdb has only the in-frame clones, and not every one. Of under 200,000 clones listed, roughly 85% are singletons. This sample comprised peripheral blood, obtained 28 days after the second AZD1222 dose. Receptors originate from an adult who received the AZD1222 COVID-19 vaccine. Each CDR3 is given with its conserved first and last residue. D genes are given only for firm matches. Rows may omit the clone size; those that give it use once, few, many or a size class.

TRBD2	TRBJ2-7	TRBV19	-	CASSRDSGGSYEQYF	TGTGCCAGTAGTCGGGATAGCGGGGGATCCTACGAGCAGTACTTC
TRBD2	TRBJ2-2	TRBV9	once	CASRRAGDTGELFF	TGTGCCAGCAGGAGAGCGGGGGACACCGGGGAGCTGTTTTTT
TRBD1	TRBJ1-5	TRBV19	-	CASSLGQIDNQPQHF	TGTGCCAGTAGCCTGGGACAGATCGACAATCAGCCCCAGCATTTT
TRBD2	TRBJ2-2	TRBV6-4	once	CASSDSTSANTGELFF	TGTGCCAGCAGTGACTCGACTAGCGCGAACACCGGGGAGCTGTTTTTT
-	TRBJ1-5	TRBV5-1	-	CASSWTLNQPQHF	TGCGCCAGCAGCTGGACCCTCAATCAGCCCCAGCATTTT
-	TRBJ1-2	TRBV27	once	CASSLRFGDYGYTF	TGTGCCAGCAGTTTACGGTTTGGAGACTATGGCTACACCTTC
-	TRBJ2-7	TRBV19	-	CASSIARTTPYEQYF	TGTGCCAGTAGTATAGCCAGGACAACCCCCTACGAGCAGTACTTC
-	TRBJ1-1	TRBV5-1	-	CASTLGDLNTEAFF	TGCGCCAGCACCCTGGGGGATCTTAACACTGAAGCTTTCTTT
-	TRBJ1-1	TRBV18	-	CASSPQGMNTEAFF	TGTGCCAGCTCACCACAGGGGATGAACACTGAAGCTTTCTTT
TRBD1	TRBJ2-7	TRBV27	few	CASWAWQGAGAYEQYF	TGTGCCAGCTGGGCGTGGCAGGGGGCTGGGGCCTACGAGCAGTACTTC
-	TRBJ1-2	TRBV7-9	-	CASSLGVGDGYTF	TGTGCCAGCAGCTTAGGTGTAGGAGATGGCTACACCTTC
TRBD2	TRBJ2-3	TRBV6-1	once	CASSEFRSGTSGGRGTDTQYF	TGTGCCAGCAGTGAATTTCGGTCCGGGACTAGCGGGGGAAGAGGGACAGATACGCAGTATTTT
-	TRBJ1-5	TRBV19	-	CASSLGDWTVPQHF	TGTGCCAGTAGTTTGGGCGACTGGACGGTGCCCCAGCATTTT
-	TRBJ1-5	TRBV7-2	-	CASSLRRGLISNQPQHF	TGTGCCAGCAGCTTAAGACGCGGTTTGATCAGCAATCAGCCCCAGCATTTT
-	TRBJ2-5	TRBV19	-	CASLRGGETQYF	TGTGCCAGTCTGCGGGGTGGAGAGACCCAGTACTTC
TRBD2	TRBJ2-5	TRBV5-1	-	CASSLALAGVEETQYF	TGCGCCAGCAGCTTGGCCTTAGCGGGGGTAGAAGAGACCCAGTACTTC
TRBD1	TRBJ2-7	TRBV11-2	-	CASSLRPRAEGQDYEQYF	TGTGCCAGCAGCTTACGGCCCCGAGCGGAAGGACAGGACTACGAGCAGTACTTC
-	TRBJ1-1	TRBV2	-	CASSAVVANTEAFF	TGTGCCAGCAGTGCAGTAGTGGCGAACACTGAAGCTTTCTTT
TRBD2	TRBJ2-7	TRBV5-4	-	CASSFDGGGSYEQYF	TGTGCCAGCAGCTTTGACGGGGGGGGAAGTTACGAGCAGTACTTC
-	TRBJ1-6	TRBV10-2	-	CASSSDRSVDSPLHF	TGCGCCAGCAGTTCCGACAGGAGTGTGGATTCACCCCTCCACTTT
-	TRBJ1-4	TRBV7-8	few	CASSLAGVGSEKLFF	TGTGCCAGCAGCTTAGCCGGGGTAGGAAGTGAAAAACTGTTTTTT
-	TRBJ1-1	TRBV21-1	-	CASSKGQENTEAFF	TGTGCCAGCAGCAAAGGGCAGGAGAACACTGAAGCTTTCTTT
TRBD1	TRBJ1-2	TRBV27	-	CASSPRTGKGGYTF	TGTGCCAGCAGTCCCCGGACAGGGAAGGGAGGCTACACCTTC
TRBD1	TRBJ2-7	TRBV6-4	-	CASSETGTGIDEQYF	TGTGCCAGCAGTGAAACCGGGACAGGCATCGACGAGCAGTACTTC
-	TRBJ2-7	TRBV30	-	CAWYRWRTYEQYF	TGTGCCTGGTACAGGTGGAGGACCTACGAGCAGTACTTC
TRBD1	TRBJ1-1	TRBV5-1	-	CASSPGTEMWAEAFF	TGCGCCAGCAGCCCGGGGACAGAAATGTGGGCTGAAGCTTTCTTT
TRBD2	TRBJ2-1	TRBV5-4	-	CASSPYGTSYEQFF	TGTGCCAGCAGCCCCTACGGGACTAGCTATGAGCAGTTCTTC
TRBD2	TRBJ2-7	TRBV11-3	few	CASSLAGTSGYEQYF	TGTGCCAGCAGCTTAGCCGGGACTAGCGGCTACGAGCAGTACTTC
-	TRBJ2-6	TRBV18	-	CATKGGGAAFSGANVLTF	TGTGCCACCAAGGGAGGGGGAGCGGCTTTCTCTGGGGCCAACGTCCTGACTTTC
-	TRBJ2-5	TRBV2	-	CAGGNGETQYF	TGTGCTGGGGGGAACGGGGAGACCCAGTACTTC
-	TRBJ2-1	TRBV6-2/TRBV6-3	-	CASSPSTYNEQFF	TGTGCCAGCAGTCCCAGCACCTACAATGAGCAGTTCTTC